The 22 T cell receptor beta chains below were found in one sample sequenced in a study of T cell responses to AZD1222 COVID-19 vaccine. Profiled with immunoSEQ multiplex PCR; TCRdb holds only in-frame clones, not every one. Here the sample spans tens of thousands of clones, 75% to 95% being singletons. The material sequenced was peripheral blood, taken on day 0 of MenACWY control vaccination. The receptor source for this set is an adult in good health.

The CDR3 DNA is TGTGCCAGCACAGCTAGAAATACCGAGCAGTACTTC. Amino acids: CASTARNTEQYF. The rearrangement uses TRBV6-5 and TRBJ2-7; D is uncertain. Per germline, CDR1 MNHEY and CDR2 SVGAGI. Deletions cut 7 bases from V and 6 bases from J, with 13 bases between. This CDR3 is 12 amino acids long.

V is TRBV13 and J is TRBJ2-1, with D perhaps matching TRBD2 (5 bases). The V end lost 5 bases, the J end lost 7 bases, and 18 bases lay between the germline ends. The germline gives CDR1 PRHDT, CDR2 FYEKMQ (reference sequence). This CDR3 is 15 amino acids long. CDR3 sequence (DNA): TGTGCCAGCAGCCTCCACGGGGTAGAAGTAAATGAGCAGTTCTTC. Translation: CASSLHGVEVNEQFF.

The chain is built from TRBV3-1 (or the pseudogene TRBV3-2) and TRBJ1-1; D call uncertain. The length of the CDR3 is 13 residues. Per the germline V gene, CDR1 is LGHDT and CDR2 is YNNKEL (reference sequence). Trimming took off 2 bases at V and 3 bases at J, with 7 bases between the two ends. The CDR3 protein is CASSQRRYTEAFF. Written as DNA, the CDR3 is TGTGCCAGCAGCCAAAGGCGATACACTGAAGCTTTCTTT.

The chain employs TRBV18 and TRBJ1-2; D is unresolved. V lost 3 bases and J 6 bases, leaving 14 bases between the germline ends. The CDR3 consists of 14 residues. Germline V gene lookup returns CDR1 KGHSH and CDR2 LQKENI. The CDR3: CASSPNPDINGYTF. In DNA, the CDR3 is TGTGCCAGCTCACCGAACCCTGATATCAATGGCTACACCTTC.

The chain joins TRBV5-1 to TRBJ2-1; 9 nucleotides line up with TRBD2. The junction had 10 bases not matched to a gene; V was cut back by 4 bases and J by 5 bases. Germline-derived CDR1 and CDR2 are SGHRS and YFSETQ. The CDR3 extends over 16 amino acids. The CDR3 region is CASSLPGLAPHNEQFF. The CDR3 DNA follows: TGCGCCAGCAGCCTGCCGGGACTAGCTCCCCACAATGAGCAGTTCTTC.

V and J are TRBV6-5 and TRBJ1-1, with 7 bases lining up with TRBD1. This CDR3 is built from 14 residues. Germline CDR1 reads MNHEY; CDR2 reads SVGAGI. The ends lost 7 bases at V and 1 base at J; junction bases unmatched: 6. CDR3 DNA sequence: TGTGCCAGCAAATACAGGGGCTCGAACACTGAAGCTTTCTTT. Translating it yields CASKYRGSNTEAFF.

The gene calls are TRBV4-1 and TRBJ2-7; 10 bases line up with TRBD1. The CDR3 extends over 15 amino acids. The germline V gene has CDR1 MGHRA and CDR2 YSYEKL. V lost 4 bases to trimming and J lost 1 base; unmatched junction nucleotides: 4. CDR3 sequence reads: CASSPPGQGSYEQYF. DNA of the CDR3: TGCGCCAGCAGCCCGCCGGGACAGGGGTCCTACGAGCAGTACTTC.

This clone has only a few counts. The V call is TRBV30, the J call TRBJ1-1; tentatively, D is TRBD1 (6 bases). Germline V CDR1 and CDR2: GTSNPN, SVGIG (reference sequence). This CDR3 has 14 amino acids. V lost 5 bases, J lost 5 bases, and 18 bases lay in between. Here the CDR3 DNA reads TGTGCCTGGTTCCCATGGGAAGGGGGGACTGAAGCTTTCTTT. Its translation is CAWFPWEGGTEAFF.

The rearrangement uses TRBV11-2 and TRBJ2-5, with a possible D match to TRBD1 (6 bases). TRBJ2-7 matches the DNA end more closely, so the J call is doubtful. Per the germline V gene, CDR1 is SGHAT and CDR2 is FQNNGV. The CDR3 is made up of 14 amino acids. The CDR3 DNA reads TGTGCCAGCAGCTTAGAGTACAGGGTTTACGAGCAGTACTTC. As protein: CASSLEYRVYEQYF.

V gene TRBV30 combines with J gene TRBJ2-1; a weak D match, TRBD2 (7 bases). The CDR3 covers 15 residues. The germline CDR1 and CDR2 sequences are GTSNPN and SVGIG (reference sequence). Trimming left V 8 bases short and J 0 bases short, with 17 bases between. CDR3 loop: CAQRGGGSSYNEQFF. CDR3 coding DNA: TGTGCCCAAAGGGGGGGAGGGAGCTCCTACAATGAGCAGTTCTTC.

The J gene is TRBJ2-7, the V gene TRBV6-2 or TRBV6-3; 8 bases match TRBD2. The CDR3 covers 18 residues. Germline V gene sequence: CDR1 MNHEY, CDR2 SVGEGT. The J segment lost 3 bases and the V segment lost 0 bases, leaving 13 bases of the junction unmatched. The CDR3 protein is CASSYSMVATSELYEQYF. The CDR3 bases are TGTGCCAGCAGTTACTCGATGGTCGCGACTAGCGAACTCTACGAGCAGTACTTC.

The rearrangement joins TRBV29-1 to TRBJ2-6; 9 bases are shared with TRBD1. The CDR3 covers 15 residues. The J segment lost 1 base and the V segment lost 6 bases, leaving 4 bases of the junction unmatched. The germline CDR1 and CDR2 sequences are SQVTM and ANQGSEA. CDR3 region: CSVQTGGSGANVLTF. CDR3 in DNA: TGCAGCGTCCAGACAGGGGGTTCTGGGGCCAACGTCCTGACTTTC.

The V and J genes are TRBV5-8 and TRBJ1-6, with D perhaps matching TRBD1 (6 bases). The CDR3 is made up of 12 amino acids. The germline V gene has CDR1 SGHTS and CDR2 YDEGEE. V lost 0 bases and J 17 bases, leaving 12 bases between the germline ends. The CDR3 bases are TGTGCCAGCAGCTTGGGATCCCCAGGGGTCCACTTT. Protein product: CASSLGSPGVHF.

The chain employs TRBV28 and TRBJ2-5; 7 bases agree with TRBD2. CDR3 length: 12 amino acids. Losses at the gene ends were 8 bases for V and 2 bases for J; bases not matched to a gene: 2. Germline V gene lookup returns CDR1 MDHEN and CDR2 SYDVKM. CDR3 bases: TGTGCCAGCGGGGGGGGACAAGAGACCCAGTACTTC. Protein sequence: CASGGGQETQYF.

Concerning this clone: An end of the junction does not agree with germline; a read error may underlie this. The chain has TRBV12-3 or TRBV12-4 and TRBJ2-7; the D gene is possibly TRBD2 (5 bases). The CDR3 consists of 8 residues. In DNA form, the CDR3 reads TGTGCCATTCTAGAGGGAGCGTTC. Encoded protein: CAILEGAF.

The chain employs TRBV10-1 and TRBJ1-1; possibly TRBD1 for D (5 bases). The CDR3 contains 13 residues. In germline, CDR1 is WNHNN, CDR2 SYGVQD (reference sequence). With 2 bases removed from V and 8 bases from J, the gap between germline ends came to 12 bases. CDR3 sequence (DNA): TGCGCCAGCAGTGAGGCAGGGTTATCGGAAGCTTTCTTT. Translating it yields CASSEAGLSEAFF.

V gene TRBV30 combines with J gene TRBJ1-1; D call uncertain. Germline V gene lookup returns CDR1 GTSNPN and CDR2 SVGIG (reference sequence). Trimming removed 1 base at V and 7 bases at J, with 7 bases between. This CDR3 has 11 amino acids. CDR3 in amino acids: CAWSAPGEAFF. The CDR3 DNA reads as TGTGCCTGGAGTGCCCCAGGTGAAGCTTTCTTT.

This rearrangement joins TRBV6-1 to TRBJ1-2, with TRBD1 matching 7 bases. Germline-derived CDR1 and CDR2 are MNHNS and SASEGT. This CDR3 has 14 residues. The V gene end was trimmed by 5 bases and the J gene end by 8 bases; junction bases not matched to a gene: 11. The CDR3 nucleotides are TGTGCCAGCAGTTTCTCCACAGGGGCGGGAGGCTACACCTTC. It encodes CASSFSTGAGGYTF.

The J gene is TRBJ2-7, the V gene TRBV6-5; no reliable D call. Trimming stripped 7 bases from V and 3 bases from J, with 7 bases between. The CDR3 consists of 11 residues. CDR1 MNHEY and CDR2 SVGAGI come from the germline V gene. This CDR3 is CASTSGYEQYF. CDR3 nucleotides: TGTGCCAGCACCTCGGGCTACGAGCAGTACTTC.

The genes are TRBV6-5 and TRBJ2-1, with D unresolved. The CDR3 is made up of 12 amino acids. The germline V gene has CDR1 MNHEY and CDR2 SVGAGI. V was trimmed by 5 bases and J by 12 bases, leaving 14 bases between them. The CDR3 nucleotides are TGTGCCAGCAGTCGAACCGGCCTGCGGCAGTTCTTC. This codes for CASSRTGLRQFF.

This sequence joins TRBV7-2 and TRBJ2-3; 10 bases are a match to TRBD1. V lost 4 bases and J lost 10; bases outside the gene matches: 11. The CDR3 totals 15 residues. In germline, CDR1 is SGHTA, CDR2 FQGNSA. The CDR3 reads CASSSQTGGGKAQYF. The CDR3 nucleotides read TGTGCCAGCAGCTCCCAGACAGGGGGCGGGAAGGCGCAGTATTTT.

The chain joins TRBV7-2 to TRBJ2-6; 7 nucleotides match TRBD2. The ends lost 2 bases at V and 0 bases at J; junction bases unmatched: 10. CDR3 length: 19 residues. The germline gives CDR1 SGHTA, CDR2 FQGNSA. The CDR3 DNA reads as TGTGCCAGCAGCTTAAGGGAGGGAGAGGGAGTCTCTGGGGCCAACGTCCTGACTTTC. Protein product: CASSLREGEGVSGANVLTF.